What follows are 19 T cell receptor beta chains derived from one specimen sequenced in a study of CD8+CD57+ T cells in acquired aplastic anemia. Study-wide results and limits: The CD8+CD57+ cells of patients were less diverse than their total CD4+ and CD8+ pools.

CDR3 and TCR beta VDJ profiling relied on a genomic DNA template. TCRdb fed the reads into MiXCR, producing one record per CDR3 protein. The repertoire consists of about 21,000 distinct CDR3 sequences, with roughly 40% occurring once and the leading ten covering approximately 87%. Patients selected for sequencing had displayed CD8+CD57+ cell expansion by flow cytometry. The antigens of these receptors remain unknown. Input material: CD8+CD57+ T cells sorted from PBMCs. Subset of the sample: bead-enriched CD8+CD57+ effector memory T cells from SAA patients. These receptors were collected from a human donor with aplastic anemia.

Concerning this clonotype: The CDR3 ends on some other residue instead of the conserved phenylalanine or tryptophan, so this is likely a read error. No DNA is shown, since the ends of the CDR3 on it are uncertain; the CDR3 is the one TCRdb lists. CDR3 in amino acids: CSLVLAGEQSS. The chain combines TRBV29-1 with TRBJ2-1; the table's D call, TRBD2, was not checked against the DNA. The CDR3 comprises 11 residues, both ends counted. Germline V gives CDR1 SQVTM, CDR2 ANQGSEA.

This rearrangement joins TRBV2 to TRBJ2-5; TRBD2 might be the D (6 bases). CDR3 length equals 13 residues. Germline V gives CDR1 SNHLY, CDR2 FYNNEI. The germline V and J ends were trimmed by 6 bases and 4 bases, with 12 bases remaining between them. The CDR3 nucleotides read TGTGCCAGCAGATGGGACTTGTCAGAGACCCAGTACTTC. It yields the protein CASRWDLSETQYF.

The chain is built from TRBV12-3 or TRBV12-4 and TRBJ1-1; TRBD1 is a possible D gene (6 bases). The CDR3 is 15 amino acids. Deletions cut 6 bases from V and 2 bases from J, with 16 bases between. CDR3 loop: CASSPDKGENTEAFF. The CDR3 DNA is TGTGCCAGCAGCCCGGACAAGGGGGAAAACACTGAAGCTTTCTTT.

This rearrangement joins TRBV20-1 to TRBJ2-1; TRBD2 matches at 13 bases. This CDR3 is built from 14 residues. V gave up 6 bases and J gave up 4 bases; unmatched junction bases: 3. Germline lookup yields CDR1 DFQATT and CDR2 SNEGSKA (reference sequence). The CDR3 is CSAPGLAGYNEQFF. In DNA form, the CDR3 reads TGCAGTGCCCCGGGACTAGCGGGATACAATGAGCAGTTCTTC.

The genes are TRBV5-1 and TRBJ1-1; no definite D call. The CDR3 extends over 14 amino acids. V lost 4 bases and J 4 bases, leaving 14 bases between the germline ends. Germline assignment: CDR1 SGHRS and CDR2 YFSETQ. CDR3 in DNA: TGCGCCAGCAGCCTCCCCCTGGCCGGCACTGAAGCTTTCTTT. Translation gives CASSLPLAGTEAFF.

This clonotype was seen more than once but under ten times. The rearrangement joins TRBV19 to TRBJ2-5; D is possibly TRBD1 (6 bases). This CDR3 spans 14 amino acids. V gave up 4 bases and J gave up 2 bases, with 11 bases separating them. The germline V gene has CDR1 LNHDA and CDR2 SQIVND (reference sequence). In nucleotides, the CDR3 is TGTGCCAGTAGTACCCTCGGACAGCAAGAGACCCAGTACTTC. It encodes CASSTLGQQETQYF.

This clonotype was detected only a few times. This rearrangement joins TRBV6-6 to TRBJ2-3; TRBD1 matches 9 bases. Germline lookup yields CDR1 MNHNY and CDR2 SVGAGI (reference sequence). Trimming cost V 5 bases and J 3 bases; bases outside gene matches: 9. There are 16 residues in the CDR3. The CDR3 coding sequence is TGTGCCAGCAGTCAAACAGGGGGCTATGTTACAGATACGCAGTATTTT. This codes for CASSQTGGYVTDTQYF.

In DNA form, the CDR3 reads TGTGCCAGCAGCCTAGGAGACTACAATGAGCAGTTCTTC. Protein: CASSLGDYNEQFF. The chain uses TRBV11-2 and TRBJ2-1; no reliable D call. Germline V gene lookup returns CDR1 SGHAT and CDR2 FQNNGV. The CDR3 consists of 13 residues. The V end was cut by 5 bases, the J end by 3 bases, with 8 bases between.

As regards this clonotype: At one end the junction does not follow the germline gene, possibly because of a read error. This chain links TRBV7-8 with TRBJ2-3, with D possibly being TRBD1 (5 bases). This CDR3 spans 14 amino acids. Per germline, CDR1 SGHVS and CDR2 FQNEAQ. The CDR3 sequence: CASSLVPQTDTQCF. In nucleotides, the CDR3 is TGTGCCAGCAGCCTTGTACCTCAGACAGATACGCAGTGTTTT.

This clonotype was counted at least ten times. This chain links TRBV20-1 with TRBJ2-1, with D possibly being TRBD1 (5 bases). The CDR3 length is 15 residues. Looked up from germline, CDR1 is DFQATT and CDR2 is SNEGSKA (reference sequence). V was cut by 0 bases and J by 2 bases, with 11 bases left in between. CDR3 protein: CSARDPGSPYNEQFF. CDR3 bases: TGCAGTGCTAGAGATCCAGGGTCCCCCTACAATGAGCAGTTCTTC.

This clonotype came up a few times. The chain has TRBV24-1 and TRBJ2-1; 7 nucleotides line up with TRBD2. Germline CDR1 and CDR2: KGHDR and SFDVKD. The V and J ends lost 8 bases and 0 bases, in that order; junction bases with no gene match: 0. CDR3 length: 13 residues. This CDR3 reads CATTGGSYNEQFF. CDR3 sequence (DNA): TGTGCCACCACGGGGGGCTCCTACAATGAGCAGTTCTTC.

The CDR3, as DNA: TGTGCCAGCAGTCGGACTAGCGGGGGCTTGGGAGATACGCAGTATTTT. This translates into CASSRTSGGLGDTQYF. The chain links TRBV12-3 or TRBV12-4 to TRBJ2-3; 13 nucleotides line up with TRBD2. Trimming removed 5 bases from V and 5 bases from J; junction bases left unmatched: 7. The CDR3 is 16 amino acids.

The genes are TRBV20-1 and TRBJ2-1; 10 bases are shared with TRBD2. In germline, CDR1 is DFQATT, CDR2 SNEGSKA (reference sequence). Germline trimming cut 3 bases from V and 5 bases from J; bases unmatched to any gene: 10. The CDR3 spans 16 residues. The CDR3 coding sequence is TGCAGTGCTAGGACCATCCTAGCGGGAGCTGACAATGAGCAGTTCTTC. Amino acid sequence: CSARTILAGADNEQFF.

This chain links TRBV15 with TRBJ2-2; no definite D call. The CDR3 has 14 amino acids. V was cut by 0 bases and J by 7 bases, with 9 bases left in between. Germline values: CDR1 LNHNV, CDR2 YYDKDF (reference sequence). CDR3 coding DNA: TGTGCCACCAGCAGAGACAGAGAGCACGGGGAGCTGTTTTTT. Translating it yields CATSRDREHGELFF.

The chain recombines TRBV7-6 with TRBJ2-6; 8 positions match TRBD2. The CDR3 has 21 amino acids. Trimming took 1 base from V and 0 from J; bases not matched to a gene: 14. The germline gives CDR1 SGHVS, CDR2 FNYEAQ. CDR3 nucleotides: TGTGCCAGCAGCTTAGAAGCGGGAGTTCCCGGGCTGTGCTCTGGGGCCAACGTCCTGACTTTC. Protein: CASSLEAGVPGLCSGANVLTF.

The chain has TRBV19 and TRBJ1-2, with a weak D call TRBD1 (5 bases). The CDR3 is 14 amino acids. Trimming removed 5 bases from V and 4 bases from J, with 14 bases in between. CDR1 and CDR2 from the germline V gene are LNHDA and SQIVND (reference sequence). CDR3 DNA: TGTGCCAGTAGTCTCCCCGGGACGACCTATGGCTACACCTTC. It codes for CASSLPGTTYGYTF. Full variable domain (rest looked up from reference TRBV19 and TRBJ1-2): DGGITQSPKYLFRKEGQNVTLSCEQNLNHDAMYWYRQDPGQGLRLIYYSQIVNDFQKGDIAEGYSVSREKKESFPLTVTSAQKNPTAFYLCASSLPGTTYGYTFGSGTRLTVV.

The chain couples TRBV7-9 to TRBJ2-7, with 9 bases fitting TRBD1. CDR1 is SEHNR, CDR2 FQNEAQ, per germline (reference sequence). This CDR3 has 14 residues. V was clipped by 5 bases and J by 3 bases; unmatched bases: 5. CDR3: CASSEQGANYEQYF. In nucleotides, the CDR3 is TGTGCCAGCAGCGAACAGGGGGCCAACTACGAGCAGTACTTC.

This clonotype turned up a few times. The chain has TRBV29-1 and TRBJ1-2; 7 bases agree with TRBD1. Per the germline V gene, CDR1 is SQVTM and CDR2 is ANQGSEA. V gave up 7 bases and J gave up 0 bases; unmatched junction bases: 5. The CDR3 runs 13 residues. The chain's CDR3 is CSAPGQSNYGYTF. The CDR3 coding sequence is TGCAGCGCTCCGGGACAGTCTAACTATGGCTACACCTTC.

Concerning this clonotype itself: Germline is not matched at one junction end, which may reflect a read error. The J gene is TRBJ2-3, the V gene TRBV20-1, with TRBD2 matching over 8 bases. The CDR3 totals 14 residues. Germline V gene data show CDR1 as DFQATT and CDR2 as SNEGSKA (reference sequence). CDR3 region: CSARSGGGWDTQCF. The DNA of the CDR3 is TGCAGTGCTAGATCCGGCGGGGGGTGGGATACGCAGTGTTTT.